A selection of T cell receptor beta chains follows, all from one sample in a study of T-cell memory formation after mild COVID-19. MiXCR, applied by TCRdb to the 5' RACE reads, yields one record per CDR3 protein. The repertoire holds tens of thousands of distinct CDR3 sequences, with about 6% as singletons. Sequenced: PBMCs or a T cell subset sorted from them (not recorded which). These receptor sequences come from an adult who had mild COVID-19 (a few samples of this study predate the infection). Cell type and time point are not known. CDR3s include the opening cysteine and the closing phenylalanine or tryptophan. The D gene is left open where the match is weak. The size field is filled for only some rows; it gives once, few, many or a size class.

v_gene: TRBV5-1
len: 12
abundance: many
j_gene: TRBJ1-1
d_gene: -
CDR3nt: TGCGCCAGCAGCTTGGATGGACAGATGGCTTTCTTT
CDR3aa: CASSLDGQMAFF

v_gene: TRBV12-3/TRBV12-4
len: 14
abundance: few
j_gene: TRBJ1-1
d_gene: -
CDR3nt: TGTGCCAGCAGTGGGGTTACGTCCCCCTCTCGAGCTTTCTTT
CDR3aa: CASSGVTSPSRAFF

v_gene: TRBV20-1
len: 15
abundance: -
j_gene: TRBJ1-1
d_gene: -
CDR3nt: TGCAGTGCCGTAGAGTTAAAAGGTATTAACACTGAAGCTTTCTTT
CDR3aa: CSAVELKGINTEAFF

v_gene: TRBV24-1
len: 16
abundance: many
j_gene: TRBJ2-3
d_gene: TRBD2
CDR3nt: TGTGCCACCAGCCTCCGACTAGCTTCAAGCACAGATACGCAGTATTTT
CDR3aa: CATSLRLASSTDTQYF

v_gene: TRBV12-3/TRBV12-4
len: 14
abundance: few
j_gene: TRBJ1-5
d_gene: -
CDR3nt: TGTGCCAGCAGTTCACAATATAGCAATCAGCCCCAGCATTTT
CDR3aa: CASSSQYSNQPQHF

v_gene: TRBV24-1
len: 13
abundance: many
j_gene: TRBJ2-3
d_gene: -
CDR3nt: TGTGCCACCAGTGCGGGCAGCACAGATACGCAGTATTTT
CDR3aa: CATSAGSTDTQYF

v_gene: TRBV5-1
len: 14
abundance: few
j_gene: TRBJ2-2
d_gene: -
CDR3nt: TGCGCCAGCAGCTTGGACTCCAACACCGGGGAGCTGTTTTTT
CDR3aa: CASSLDSNTGELFF

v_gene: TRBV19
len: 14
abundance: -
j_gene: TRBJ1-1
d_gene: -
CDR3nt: TGTGCCAGTAGTATTCGGCTAATGAACACTGAAGCTTTCTTT
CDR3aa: CASSIRLMNTEAFF

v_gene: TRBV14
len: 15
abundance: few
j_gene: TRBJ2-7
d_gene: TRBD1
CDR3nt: TGTGCCAGCAGCCTCCGGGGGACAGGGTCTTACGAGCAGTACTTC
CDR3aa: CASSLRGTGSYEQYF

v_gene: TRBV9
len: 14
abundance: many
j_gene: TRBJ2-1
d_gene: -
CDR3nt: TGTGCCAGCAGCGTTACTAGGGGAAACAATGAGCAGTTCTTC
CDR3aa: CASSVTRGNNEQFF

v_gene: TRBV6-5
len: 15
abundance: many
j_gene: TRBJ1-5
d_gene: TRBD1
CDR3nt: TGTGCCAGCAGGGGAAAGACAGGGGCCTCGGGGCCCCAGCATTTT
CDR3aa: CASRGKTGASGPQHF

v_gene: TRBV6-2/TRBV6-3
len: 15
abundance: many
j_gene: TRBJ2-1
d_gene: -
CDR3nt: TGTGCCAGCAGTTACGGACTTTCCCCTAACAATGAGCAGTTCTTC
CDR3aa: CASSYGLSPNNEQFF

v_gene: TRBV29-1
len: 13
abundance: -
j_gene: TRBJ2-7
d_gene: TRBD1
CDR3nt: TGCAGCGTATCCCGGGACAGGGTAAGCGAGCAGTACTTC
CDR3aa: CSVSRDRVSEQYF

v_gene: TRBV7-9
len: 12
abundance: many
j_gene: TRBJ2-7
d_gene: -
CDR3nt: TGTGCCAGCAGCCATCAGGGTTACGAGCAGTACTTC
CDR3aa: CASSHQGYEQYF

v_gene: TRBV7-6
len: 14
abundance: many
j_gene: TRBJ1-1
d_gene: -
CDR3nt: TGTGCCAGCAGCTTAGGTGGCAGCTACACTGAAGCTTTCTTT
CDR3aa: CASSLGGSYTEAFF